This is a list of T cell receptor beta chains from one sample in a study of shared clonotypes between healthy human individuals. Profiling relied on immunoSEQ multiplex PCR, and the TCRdb table lists in-frame clones only, not all of them. The table records more than 850,000 clones, about four fifths of them present only once. Sequencing was carried out using memory CD4+ T cells from PBMCs. These receptors came from a man younger than 30 in good health. Some clones in this sample may be carry-over from other donors' samples. Both conserved end residues are part of each CDR3. The D gene is left open where the match is weak. The listing skips clone size in some rows; elsewhere it reads once, few, many or a size class.

j_call	clone_size	v_call	d_call	cdr3_nt	cdr3_aa
TRBJ2-7	.	TRBV11-2	TRBD2	TGTGCCAGCAGCTTAATCCGGGAGGGCCGGGTTGTGTTACCCTACGAGCAGTACTTC	CASSLIREGRVVLPYEQYF
TRBJ1-2	few	TRBV2	TRBD1	TGTGCCAGCAGTGAACGAGGGACAGGGGACGGCTACACCTTC	CASSERGTGDGYTF
TRBJ2-5	.	TRBV9	TRBD2	TGTGCCAGCAGCGTAGGGGTTAGCGGGAGGGCAGAGACCCAGTACTTC	CASSVGVSGRAETQYF
TRBJ2-5	few	TRBV7-8	.	TGTGCCTGCGGGCAGGGCGGAGAGACCCAGTACTTC	CACGQGGETQYF
TRBJ2-7	.	TRBV15	.	TGTGCCACCAGCAGAGCGGGCTCCTCCTACGAGCAGTACTTC	CATSRAGSSYEQYF
TRBJ2-7	.	TRBV5-6	TRBD2	TGTGCCAGCAGCTTGGCAGCACGACGTCTAGCGGGCGAGCAGTACTTC	CASSLAARRLAGEQYF
TRBJ1-3	.	TRBV19	TRBD1	TGTGCCAGTGGCCGACAGGGTGGGGGAAACACCATATATTTT	CASGRQGGGNTIYF
TRBJ2-7	.	TRBV7-9	TRBD2	TGTGCCAGCAGCCCCCCGCTGCTAGCGGAAGACTACGAGCAGTACTTC	CASSPPLLAEDYEQYF
TRBJ2-7	many	TRBV5-1	.	TGCGCCAGCAGCTCCAGTGGGACATCCACCTACGAGCAGTACTTC	CASSSSGTSTYEQYF
TRBJ1-3	.	TRBV19	.	TGTGCCAGCTACAGTGGAAACACCATATATTTT	CASYSGNTIYF
TRBJ2-7	.	TRBV28	.	TGTGCCAGCAGTCTACCAACCTACGAGCAGTACTTC	CASSLPTYEQYF
TRBJ1-4	once	TRBV11-2	.	TGTGCCAGCAGACGTGGCCGGTGGGCTGAAAAACTGTTTTTT	CASRRGRWAEKLFF
TRBJ2-2	.	TRBV28	.	TGTGCCAGCAGTTTAGGGGCCGGGGAGCTGTTTTTT	CASSLGAGELFF
TRBJ2-7	.	TRBV9	TRBD1	TGTGCCAGCAGCAAGGGACAGGGGGATTACGAGCAGTACTTC	CASSKGQGDYEQYF
TRBJ1-6	.	TRBV6-5	.	TGTGCCAGCAGTTCCGGGCAGACTATGAATTCACCCCTCCACTTT	CASSSGQTMNSPLHF
TRBJ2-3	few	TRBV6-5	.	TGTGCCAGCAGTTACTCGAGCGGCAGCCTCACAGATACGCAGTATTTT	CASSYSSGSLTDTQYF
TRBJ2-3	.	TRBV2	TRBD2	TGTGCCAGCGGGATGACTAGCGGGAGGGGAACAGATACGCAGTATTTT	CASGMTSGRGTDTQYF
TRBJ2-3	.	TRBV5-1	TRBD2	TGCGCCAGCAGCCCAGGGACTAGCTTTGATACGCAGTATTTT	CASSPGTSFDTQYF
TRBJ2-5	.	TRBV28	TRBD1	TGTGCCAGCAGCTCCCAGAGGGGACAGGGCTGGGAGACCCAGTACTTC	CASSSQRGQGWETQYF
TRBJ1-4	few	TRBV7-9	.	TGTGCCAGCATCCCCCGGGGGGGAACTAATGAAAAACTGTTTTTT	CASIPRGGTNEKLFF
TRBJ2-1	.	TRBV9	.	TGTGCCAGCACTAGGGGCCTGAGGGATGAGCAGTTCTTC	CASTRGLRDEQFF
TRBJ2-1	few	TRBV18	.	TGTGCCAGCTCGGGACTGAACAATGAGCAGTTCTTC	CASSGLNNEQFF
TRBJ2-7	.	TRBV5-1	TRBD1	TGCGCCAGCAGCTTGGGGGGCCAGGGGGACGAGCAGTACTTC	CASSLGGQGDEQYF